These 6 T cell receptor beta chains were all obtained from the same sample, sequenced in a study of T-cell memory formation after mild COVID-19. TCRdb re-called the 5' RACE reads with MiXCR, one entry per CDR3 protein. The sample has about 430,000 distinct CDR3 sequences; approximately 25% are singletons. Sequencing used PBMCs or a T cell subset sorted from them (not recorded which). The receptors originated from an adult woman who had mild COVID-19 (a few samples of this study predate the infection). Cell type and time point are not known.

This clonotype was seen more than once but under ten times. The chain combines TRBV7-2 with TRBJ2-5; TRBD2 aligns across 8 bases. Per germline, CDR1 SGHTA and CDR2 FQGNSA. V lost 6 bases to trimming and J lost 5 bases; unmatched junction nucleotides: 14. This CDR3 has 16 amino acids. The CDR3 coding sequence is TGTGCCAGCAGGGCGGGTAGCGGGGTCCCCACGGAGACCCAGTACTTC. As protein: CASRAGSGVPTETQYF.

The chain uses TRBV9 and TRBJ1-1, with D possibly matching TRBD1 (6 bases). The germline gives CDR1 SGDLS, CDR2 YYNGEE. The V gene lost 3 bases and the J gene lost 5 bases, with 14 bases spanning the gap. This CDR3 contains 14 residues. CDR3 sequence (DNA): TGTGCCAGCAGCGGGCGGGGGGGCCGTACTGAAGCTTTCTTT. It encodes CASSGRGGRTEAFF.

This rearrangement joins TRBV29-1 to TRBJ1-1, with a tentative D call TRBD1 (5 bases). V was clipped by 5 bases and J by 4 bases, with 5 bases between them. The CDR3 length is 10 residues. CDR1 SQVTM and CDR2 ANQGSEA come from the germline V gene. The CDR3 loop is CSVQGTEAFF. In DNA, the CDR3 is TGCAGCGTTCAGGGCACTGAAGCTTTCTTT.

This clonotype was detected a few times. The J gene is TRBJ2-1, the V gene TRBV12-3 or TRBV12-4, with TRBD1 matching 8 bases. The V segment lost 4 bases and the J segment 12 bases; nucleotides outside the gene matches: 2. The CDR3 is made up of 11 amino acids. The CDR3 DNA reads TGTGCCAGCAGTTACGGGACAGGGCAGTTCTTC. This translates into CASSYGTGQFF.

Regarding this clonotype: This may arise from a read error, as a much more abundant clone is one base away. The chain couples TRBV12-3 or TRBV12-4 to TRBJ2-4; TRBD1 is a possible D gene (5 bases). The CDR3 totals 15 residues. The CDR3 protein is CDSSPRQIAKNIQYF. CDR3 nucleotides: TGTGACAGCAGTCCTAGACAGATAGCCAAAAACATTCAGTACTTC.

The chain links TRBV29-1 to TRBJ2-5; 10 nucleotides match TRBD2. The V gene's germline CDR1 is SQVTM and CDR2 ANQGSEA. The CDR3 has 16 residues. With 4 bases clipped from V and 4 bases from J, the junction kept 12 bases outside the gene matches. The CDR3 spells CSVVSWASGSGETQYF. DNA of the CDR3: TGCAGCGTTGTTAGCTGGGCTAGCGGGAGTGGAGAGACCCAGTACTTC.